These 31 T cell receptor beta chains came from one sample sequenced in a study of response to subunit inactivated influenza vaccine. TCRdb called the RT-PCR reads again in MiXCR, with one record for every CDR3 protein. The sample has more than 400,000 distinct CDR3 sequences; roughly 11% are singletons. The sequencing here drew on PBMCs from blood, taken roughly 47 days after vaccination. The receptors here all came from a man in his fifties or sixties who received an inactivated influenza vaccine.

CDR3 DNA sequence: TGTGCCAGCAGTCGGACGCCCCGGCGGGATACCCAGTACTTC. Translation: CASSRTPRRDTQYF. The genes are TRBV28 and TRBJ2-5; the D gene is possibly TRBD2 (6 bases). The ends were cut back, 5 bases at V and 8 bases at J, with 18 bases in the middle. This CDR3 comprises 14 residues. Germline CDR1 reads MDHEN; CDR2 reads SYDVKM.

This clonotype was detected many times. The chain couples TRBV5-1 to TRBJ2-3; 7 bases line up with TRBD2. V shed 0 bases and J 6 bases; nucleotides not matched to a gene: 10. This CDR3 spans 16 amino acids. Looked up from germline, CDR1 is SGHRS and CDR2 is YFSETQ. The CDR3 DNA reads TGCGCCAGCAGCTTGGTGGTCCGGACTAGTGGCGATACGCAGTATTTT. This sequence encodes CASSLVVRTSGDTQYF.

This clonotype was seen repeatedly, ten times or more. The V gene is TRBV4-1, the J gene TRBJ2-7, with no clear D. The V and J ends lost 2 bases and 1 base respectively, with 6 bases between them. CDR1 and CDR2 from the germline V gene are MGHRA and YSYEKL. The CDR3 has 13 amino acids. CDR3: CASSQFASYEQYF. CDR3 sequence (DNA): TGCGCCAGCAGCCAATTTGCTTCCTACGAGCAGTACTTC.

This clonotype has a count of ten or more. The chain joins TRBV5-1 to TRBJ1-1, with a tentative D call TRBD1 (5 bases). The CDR3 extends over 14 amino acids. Germline V lookup: CDR1 SGHRS, CDR2 YFSETQ. V gave up 6 bases and J gave up 7 bases, with 19 bases separating them. The CDR3 DNA follows: TGCGCCAGCACCCCCGGCTGGGACGAAGATGAAGCTTTCTTT. Translating it yields CASTPGWDEDEAFF. The full variable domain, in which reference TRBV5-1 and TRBJ1-1 provide the parts outside the CDR3, is KAGVTQTPRYLIKTRGQQVTLSCSPISGHRSVSWYQQTPGQGLQFLFEYFSETQRNKGNFPGRFSGRQFSNSRSEMNVSTLELGDSALYLCASTPGWDEDEAFFGQGTRLTVV.

A few counts support this clonotype. The CDR3: CASSEAYSYEQYF. The CDR3 DNA reads TGTGCCAGCAGTGAAGCGTACTCCTACGAGCAGTACTTC. The chain employs TRBV2 and TRBJ2-7; the D is unclear. The V and J ends lost 0 bases and 0 bases respectively, with 3 bases between them. The CDR3 consists of 13 residues. CDR1 and CDR2 (germline): SNHLY, FYNNEI.

This clonotype occurred a few times. The chain uses TRBV6-1 and TRBJ2-1; a weak D match, TRBD2 (6 bases). The CDR3 covers 13 residues. The ends were cut back, 3 bases at V and 9 bases at J, with 12 bases in the middle. Germline V lookup: CDR1 MNHNS, CDR2 SASEGT. The CDR3 DNA is TGTGCCAGCAGTGAGGGACTCCTTGGTGAGCAGTTCTTC. It translates to CASSEGLLGEQFF.

This clonotype was detected many times. The chain recombines TRBV10-3 with TRBJ2-5; no reliable D call. CDR3 size: 14 residues. The germline V gene has CDR1 ENHRY and CDR2 SYGVKD. The V end lost 6 bases, the J end lost 5 bases, and 16 bases lay between the germline ends. CDR3 DNA sequence: TGTGCCATCAGCCAAACCTACGCCGCGGAGACCCAGTACTTC. Translating gives CAISQTYAAETQYF.

This clonotype was seen more than once but under ten times. This chain links TRBV10-3 with TRBJ2-7, with 7 bases fitting TRBD2. The V gene's germline CDR1 is ENHRY and CDR2 SYGVKD. This CDR3 comprises 12 residues. The junction had 4 bases not matched to a gene; V was cut back by 7 bases and J by 4 bases. CDR3 in amino acids: CAITSSGYEQYF. Written as DNA, the CDR3 is TGTGCCATCACAAGTAGCGGGTACGAGCAGTACTTC.

This clonotype was detected many times. This rearrangement joins TRBV29-1 to TRBJ2-1; 10 bases are a match to TRBD1. Germline V CDR1 and CDR2: SQVTM, ANQGSEA. The CDR3 sequence is 14 residues long. Trimming at V came to 6 bases and at J to 0 bases, leaving 2 bases not matched to a gene. DNA of the CDR3: TGCAGCGTCAGGACAGGGGGCTCCTACAATGAGCAGTTCTTC. Its protein is CSVRTGGSYNEQFF.

The table lists this clonotype with many counts. The chain joins TRBV12-3 or TRBV12-4 to TRBJ2-1; 13 nucleotides align to TRBD2. The V segment lost 7 bases and the J segment 9 bases; nucleotides outside the gene matches: 6. The CDR3 extends over 14 amino acids. CDR3 coding DNA: TGTGCCAGCACTGGACTAGCGGGAGTTTCTGAGCAGTTCTTC. It is translated as CASTGLAGVSEQFF.

The chain uses TRBV5-1 and TRBJ2-1; no clear D gene. The CDR3 loop spans 15 amino acids. The V end was cut by 2 bases, the J end by 3 bases, with 12 bases between. CDR1 is SGHRS, CDR2 YFSETQ, per germline. This CDR3 reads CASSFQDPDYNEQFF. For the CDR3, the DNA is TGCGCCAGCAGCTTTCAAGACCCGGACTACAATGAGCAGTTCTTC.

The rearrangement joins TRBV29-1 to TRBJ2-1; D is uncertain. Germline values: CDR1 SQVTM, CDR2 ANQGSEA. V lost 4 bases and J lost 2, with 9 bases in between. CDR3 length: 13 amino acids. The CDR3 bases are TGCAGCGTTGTTGGGATCCCCTACAATGAGCAGTTCTTC. Translation gives CSVVGIPYNEQFF.

The rearrangement uses TRBV7-3 and TRBJ2-3; 7 bases are a match to TRBD2. Trimming at V came to 4 bases and at J to 6 bases, leaving 16 bases not matched to a gene. The CDR3 length is 17 residues. Germline CDR1 and CDR2: SGHTA and FQGTGA. The CDR3 nucleotides are TGTGCCAGCAGCTCGACCCCCACCGGCGGGAGTGACGATACGCAGTATTTT. Protein: CASSSTPTGGSDDTQYF.

This clonotype was counted only a few times. The V gene is TRBV4-1, the J gene TRBJ2-7; D perhaps matches TRBD1 (5 bases). The CDR3 length is 13 residues. Trimming left V 6 bases short and J 4 bases short, with 13 bases between. Looked up from germline, CDR1 is MGHRA and CDR2 is YSYEKL. In DNA, the CDR3 is TGCGCCAGCAGTCTTGACAGAAAATACGAGCAGTACTTC. It translates to CASSLDRKYEQYF.

V gene TRBV7-9 combines with J gene TRBJ1-4, with D hard to call. Per the germline V gene, CDR1 is SEHNR and CDR2 is FQNEAQ (reference sequence). The CDR3 has 12 residues. V was cut by 5 bases and J by 8 bases, with 9 bases left in between. The CDR3 DNA follows: TGTGCCAGCAGCCGAGGTTCGGAAAAACTGTTTTTT. Its translation: CASSRGSEKLFF.

This clonotype was found a few times. A much larger clone differs from this one at a single base, so this may be a read error. V is TRBV12-3 or TRBV12-4 and J is TRBJ2-7, with D perhaps matching TRBD1 or TRBD2 (6 bases each). There are 14 residues in the CDR3. The ends were cut back, 6 bases at V and 4 bases at J, with 16 bases in the middle. This CDR3 is CASSWGAPLYEQYF. CDR3 DNA: TGTGCCAGCAGCTGGGGGGCCCCTTTATACGAGCAGTACTTC.

There are a few counts of this clonotype. The chain uses TRBV20-1 and TRBJ1-1; D is perhaps TRBD1 (6 bases). The germline V and J ends were trimmed by 3 bases and 1 base, with 15 bases remaining between them. From germline, CDR1 is DFQATT and CDR2 SNEGSKA (reference sequence). The CDR3 covers 15 residues. The CDR3 sequence: CSASAVGGANTEAFF. The CDR3 region has the DNA TGCAGTGCTAGCGCCGTCGGGGGGGCGAACACTGAAGCTTTCTTT.

The chain uses TRBV6-6 and TRBJ2-5; 7 nucleotides align to TRBD1. Germline V gene lookup returns CDR1 MNHNY and CDR2 SVGAGI (reference sequence). The CDR3 totals 13 residues. V was pared by 2 bases and J by 9 bases, with 6 bases of the junction left unmatched. The CDR3 DNA reads TGTGCCAGCAGTTACCTTGCTCAGGGGGCCCAGTACTTC. Protein product: CASSYLAQGAQYF.

This clonotype came up a few times. CDR3 in DNA: TGTGCCAGCAGACCTACCGGGCTCCAAGAGACCCAGTACTTC. Amino acids: CASRPTGLQETQYF. The chain links TRBV27 to TRBJ2-5, with no clear D. Germline lookup yields CDR1 MNHEY and CDR2 SMNVEV (reference sequence). V lost 6 bases to trimming and J lost 1 base, with 12 bases between them. The CDR3 totals 14 residues.

This chain joins TRBV20-1 and TRBJ1-2, with a possible D match to TRBD1 (5 bases). Germline V gene sequence: CDR1 DFQATT, CDR2 SNEGSKA (reference sequence). The CDR3 runs 11 residues. V shed 3 bases and J shed 8 bases, with 10 bases lying between them. CDR3 coding DNA: TGCAGTGCTAGTTCGGGGGACGGCTACACCTTC. Residues: CSASSGDGYTF.

This chain uses TRBV4-2 with TRBJ2-7, with D perhaps matching TRBD2 (5 bases). The germline V and J ends were trimmed by 1 base and 3 bases, with 10 bases remaining between them. The CDR3 has 14 residues. CDR1 and CDR2 from the germline V gene are LGHNA and YNFKEQ. The CDR3 DNA follows: TGTGCCAGCAGCCAAGCGGGATCTGTCTACGAGCAGTACTTC. It codes for CASSQAGSVYEQYF.

V and J are TRBV4-3 and TRBJ2-1, with D unresolved. The CDR3 runs 16 residues. Germline V gives CDR1 LGHNA, CDR2 YSLEER. V was pared by 0 bases and J by 4 bases, with 13 bases between. Here the CDR3 reads CASSQDRSGFYNEQFF. CDR3 DNA: TGCGCCAGCAGCCAAGATCGGTCCGGTTTTTACAATGAGCAGTTCTTC.

There are a few counts of this clonotype. J is TRBJ1-1 and V is TRBV4-2; D uncertain. Per the germline V gene, CDR1 is LGHNA and CDR2 is YNFKEQ. The CDR3 has 15 residues. V lost 4 bases to trimming and J lost 1 base, with 13 bases between them. For the CDR3, the DNA is TGTGCCAGCAGCCGCGACTTGACAACGAACACTGAAGCTTTCTTT. Protein sequence: CASSRDLTTNTEAFF.

In this sample, this clonotype turned up a few times. The chain joins TRBV12-3 or TRBV12-4 to TRBJ1-1; D unclear. V lost 5 bases and J 4 bases, leaving 14 bases between the germline ends. The CDR3 is made up of 14 amino acids. The CDR3 DNA reads TGTGCCAGCAGTAAGGACCCTCCAAGCACTGAAGCTTTCTTT. It is translated as CASSKDPPSTEAFF.

This clonotype was found a few times. The chain employs TRBV25-1 and TRBJ1-6; no clear D gene. Per the germline V gene, CDR1 is MGHDK and CDR2 is SYGVNS. The CDR3 runs to 13 residues. V shed 5 bases and J shed 7 bases, with 9 bases lying between them. This CDR3 reads CASSKGVNSPLHF. CDR3 DNA: TGTGCCAGCAGTAAGGGAGTCAATTCACCCCTCCACTTT.

This clonotype occurred many times. The gene calls are TRBV24-1 and TRBJ2-2, with TRBD1 matching 7 bases. CDR3 length: 16 residues. V lost 3 bases, J lost 4 bases, and 7 bases stayed unmatched. The V gene's germline CDR1 is KGHDR and CDR2 SFDVKD. The CDR3 DNA sequence: TGTGCCACCAGTGATCCACAGGGGCAGACCACCGGGGAGCTGTTTTTT. The encoded protein is CATSDPQGQTTGELFF.

The V call is TRBV12-3 or TRBV12-4, the J call TRBJ2-2, with D perhaps TRBD2 (5 bases). Trimming shortened V by 7 bases and J by 8 bases, and 8 bases separated the two germline ends. CDR3 length equals 11 residues. For the CDR3, the DNA is TGTGCCAGCACTCGCGGGGGGGAGCTGTTTTTT. Its translation is CASTRGGELFF.

The table lists this clonotype with a few counts. This chain joins TRBV20-1 and TRBJ2-3; D remains unclear. The CDR3 consists of 11 residues. V was cut by 5 bases and J by 6 bases, with 9 bases left in between. Germline V gene data show CDR1 as DFQATT and CDR2 as SNEGSKA (reference sequence). CDR3: CSAPLGDTQYF. In DNA form, the CDR3 reads TGCAGTGCTCCGTTAGGGGATACGCAGTATTTT.

In this sample, this clonotype turned up a few times. This chain joins TRBV5-1 and TRBJ2-7; D remains ambiguous. CDR1 and CDR2 from the germline V gene are SGHRS and YFSETQ. The CDR3 is 16 residues long. The V end lost 2 bases, the J end lost 0 bases, and 15 bases lay between the germline ends. The CDR3 DNA reads TGCGCCAGCAGCTTCGGACGGGCCCTAAGCTCCTACGAGCAGTACTTC. This translates into CASSFGRALSSYEQYF.

The V and J genes are TRBV5-4 and TRBJ2-3, with 9 bases matching TRBD1. CDR1 SGHNT and CDR2 YYREEE come from the germline V gene (reference sequence). The CDR3 is 16 residues long. V shed 4 bases and J 8 bases; nucleotides not matched to a gene: 14. CDR3 protein: CASSVEQGAGWGTQYF. The CDR3 DNA reads TGTGCCAGCAGCGTCGAACAGGGGGCCGGGTGGGGTACGCAGTATTTT.

The chain joins TRBV5-1 to TRBJ2-5; unclear D gene. Trimming stripped 0 bases from V and 4 bases from J, with 10 bases between. In germline, CDR1 is SGHRS, CDR2 YFSETQ. The CDR3 extends over 14 amino acids. The CDR3 spells CASSLDYSGETQYF. The CDR3, as DNA: TGCGCCAGCAGCTTGGATTATTCGGGAGAGACCCAGTACTTC. The complete variable domain, with remaining parts taken from reference TRBV5-1 and TRBJ2-5, reads KAGVTQTPRYLIKTRGQQVTLSCSPISGHRSVSWYQQTPGQGLQFLFEYFSETQRNKGNFPGRFSGRQFSNSRSEMNVSTLELGDSALYLCASSLDYSGETQYFGPGTRLLVL.